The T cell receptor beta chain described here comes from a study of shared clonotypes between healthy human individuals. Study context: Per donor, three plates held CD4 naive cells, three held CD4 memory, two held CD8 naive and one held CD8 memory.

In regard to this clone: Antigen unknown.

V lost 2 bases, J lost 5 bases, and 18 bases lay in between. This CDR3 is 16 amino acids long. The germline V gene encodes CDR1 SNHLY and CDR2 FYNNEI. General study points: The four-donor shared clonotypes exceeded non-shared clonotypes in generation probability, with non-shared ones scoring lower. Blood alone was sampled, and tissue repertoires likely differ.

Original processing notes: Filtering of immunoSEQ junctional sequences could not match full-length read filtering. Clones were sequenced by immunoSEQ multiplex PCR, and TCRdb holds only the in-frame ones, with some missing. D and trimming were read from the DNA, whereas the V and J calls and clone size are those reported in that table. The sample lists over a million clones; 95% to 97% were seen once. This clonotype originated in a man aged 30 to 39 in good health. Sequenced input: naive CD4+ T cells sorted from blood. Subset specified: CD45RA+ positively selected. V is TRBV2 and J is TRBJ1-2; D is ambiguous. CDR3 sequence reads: CASSEPPAGRAYGYTF. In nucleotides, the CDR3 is TGTGCCAGCAGTGAACCCCCCGCAGGACGGGCTTATGGCTACACCTTC.